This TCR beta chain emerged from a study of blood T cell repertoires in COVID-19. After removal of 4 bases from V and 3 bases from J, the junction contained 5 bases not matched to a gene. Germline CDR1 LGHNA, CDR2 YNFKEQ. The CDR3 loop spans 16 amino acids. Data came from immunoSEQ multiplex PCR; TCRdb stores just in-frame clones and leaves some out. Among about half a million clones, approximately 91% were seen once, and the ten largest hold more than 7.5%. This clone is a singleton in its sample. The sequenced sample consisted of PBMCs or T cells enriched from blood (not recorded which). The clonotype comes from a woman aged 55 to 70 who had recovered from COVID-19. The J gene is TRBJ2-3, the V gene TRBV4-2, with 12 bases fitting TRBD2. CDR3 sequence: CASSRLLAGGTDTQYF. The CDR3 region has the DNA TGTGCCAGCAGCCGTTTGCTAGCGGGGGGGACAGATACGCAGTATTTT.